The 18 T cell receptor beta chains listed next were all sequenced from one sample in a study of OX40 agonist ivuxolimab in advanced cancers. Sequencing was performed with immunoSEQ multiplex PCR; in TCRdb, only in-frame clones are kept and a portion is missing. The sample consists of around 20,000 clones, about 84% of them appearing once. This specimen consisted of CD4+ or CD8+ T cells sorted from blood, obtained in a trial of the OX40 agonist ivuxolimab. All receptors derive from an adult with an advanced solid tumor such as melanoma, head and neck, liver or kidney cancer.

The rearrangement links TRBV19 to TRBJ2-5, with D hard to call. In germline, CDR1 is LNHDA, CDR2 SQIVND (reference sequence). V was trimmed by 6 bases and J by 5 bases, leaving 13 bases between them. The CDR3 runs 13 residues. The CDR3 sequence: CASRDAYVETQYF. For the CDR3, the DNA is TGTGCCAGTAGGGACGCCTACGTGGAGACCCAGTACTTC.

CDR3 DNA: TGTGCCAGCAGCCAAGAGGGGAACAGGGGAAAACTGTTTTTT. This encodes CASSQEGNRGKLFF. V usage is TRBV4-2 and J usage is TRBJ1-4; 7 bases are shared with TRBD1. The CDR3 contains 14 residues. CDR1 and CDR2 from the germline V gene are LGHNA and YNFKEQ. V shed 0 bases, J shed 10 bases, and the junction held 5 bases outside the gene matches.

The chain joins TRBV15 to TRBJ2-1; tentatively, D is TRBD2 (5 bases). Germline V gene sequence: CDR1 LNHNV, CDR2 YYDKDF (reference sequence). V was trimmed by 1 base and J by 7 bases, leaving 14 bases between them. This CDR3 is 15 amino acids long. The CDR3 DNA reads TGTGCCACCAGCAGAGCTAGGACTCCCGAGAATGAGCAGTTCTTC. It is translated as CATSRARTPENEQFF.

The rearrangement joins TRBV28 to TRBJ2-3, with 12 bases that match TRBD2. J lost 10 bases, V lost 4 bases, and 12 bases had no gene match. The germline CDR1 and CDR2 sequences are MDHEN and SYDVKM. The length of the CDR3 is 16 residues. The CDR3 sequence is CASSWGTSGFQISQYF. In DNA, the CDR3 is TGTGCCAGCAGTTGGGGGACTAGCGGGTTCCAGATTTCGCAGTATTTT.

This chain joins TRBV9 and TRBJ1-6; the D gene is possibly TRBD1 (6 bases). CDR1 is SGDLS, CDR2 YYNGEE, per germline. The CDR3 is 14 residues long. Trimming removed 0 bases at V and 6 bases at J, with 7 bases between. In DNA form, the CDR3 reads TGTGCCAGCAGCGTAGAGGACAGTAATTCACCCCTCCACTTT. This sequence encodes CASSVEDSNSPLHF.

In this sample, this clone turned up a few times. This chain links TRBV9 with TRBJ1-6, with D possibly matching TRBD1 (5 bases). V was pared by 2 bases and J by 7 bases, with 13 bases between. Germline V CDR1 and CDR2: SGDLS, YYNGEE. CDR3 length: 15 residues. The CDR3 is CASSVEGQRNSPLHF. The CDR3 DNA reads TGTGCCAGCAGCGTGGAGGGGCAGAGGAATTCACCCCTCCACTTT. Combining the CDR3 with reference TRBV9 and TRBJ1-6 gives the whole variable domain DSGVTQTPKHLITATGQRVTLRCSPRSGDLSVYWYQQSLDQGLQFLIQYYNGEERAKGNILERFSAQQFPDLHSELNLSSLELGDSALYFCASSVEGQRNSPLHFGNGTRLTVT.

The gene calls are TRBV29-1 and TRBJ2-3; D gene uncertain. The CDR3 spans 10 residues. Trimming took 8 bases from V and 5 from J, leaving 8 bases between them. Germline values: CDR1 SQVTM, CDR2 ANQGSEA. The CDR3 DNA sequence: TGCAGCTCCTTTGAAGATACGCAGTATTTT. This translates into CSSFEDTQYF.

V gene TRBV27 combines with J gene TRBJ1-1; D is perhaps TRBD1 (6 bases). The CDR3 is 18 residues long. Germline V gene sequence: CDR1 MNHEY, CDR2 SMNVEV (reference sequence). The V gene lost 5 bases and the J gene lost 2 bases, with 24 bases spanning the gap. CDR3 nucleotides: TGTGCCAGCAGTGGAAGGGTCTTAAAAGGGGGAAACAACACTGAAGCTTTCTTT. This gives the protein CASSGRVLKGGNNTEAFF.

The chain recombines TRBV19 with TRBJ2-7; tentative D call: TRBD1 (7 bases). Deletions cut 5 bases from V and 7 bases from J, with 24 bases between. The CDR3 is 16 amino acids. Germline values: CDR1 LNHDA, CDR2 SQIVND (reference sequence). CDR3 coding DNA: TGTGCCAGTAGTCCCCAGGGGGTGTCTACTCGGGAGGAGCAGTACTTC. As protein: CASSPQGVSTREEQYF.

This clone was seen more than once but under ten times. The rearrangement links TRBV19 to TRBJ1-2; no clear D. Trimming removed 9 bases at V and 3 bases at J, with 8 bases between. Germline assignment: CDR1 LNHDA and CDR2 SQIVND (reference sequence). This CDR3 contains 11 residues. CDR3 bases: TGTGCCAGCCGAGAGGACTATGGCTACACCTTC. Residues: CASREDYGYTF.

The J gene is TRBJ2-3, the V gene TRBV5-6; D is uncertain. The V gene's germline CDR1 is SGHDT and CDR2 YYEEEE. This CDR3 contains 15 residues. Trimming removed 0 bases from V and 2 bases from J, with 10 bases in between. CDR3 loop: CASSLGVAHTDTQYF. In DNA form, the CDR3 reads TGTGCCAGCAGCTTGGGTGTGGCACACACAGATACGCAGTATTTT.

This sequence joins TRBV5-6 and TRBJ2-7; tentatively, D is TRBD2 (6 bases). Trimming removed 0 bases at V and 4 bases at J, with 8 bases between. CDR1 SGHDT and CDR2 YYEEEE come from the germline V gene. The CDR3 sequence is 13 residues long. CDR3 bases: TGTGCCAGCAGCTTGGCCGCGGGGTACGAGCAGTACTTC. Protein product: CASSLAAGYEQYF. The complete variable domain, with remaining parts taken from reference TRBV5-6 and TRBJ2-7, reads DAGVTQSPTHLIKTRGQQVTLRCSPKSGHDTVSWYQQALGQGPQFIFQYYEEEERQRGNFPDRFSGHQFPNYSSELNVNALLLGDSALYLCASSLAAGYEQYFGPGTRLTVT.

The J gene is TRBJ2-5, the V gene TRBV9; D is ambiguous. V shed 1 base and J shed 3 bases, with 16 bases lying between them. The CDR3 is made up of 16 amino acids. Per germline, CDR1 SGDLS and CDR2 YYNGEE. CDR3 bases: TGTGCCAGCAGCGTATTGCCCCAAGGAAATAAAGAGACCCAGTACTTC. This gives the protein CASSVLPQGNKETQYF.

The V and J genes are TRBV7-9 and TRBJ1-1; 8 bases fit TRBD1. Germline V gene lookup returns CDR1 SEHNR and CDR2 FQNEAQ (reference sequence). The ends lost 2 bases at V and 6 bases at J; junction bases unmatched: 2. The CDR3 has 13 residues. The CDR3 DNA reads TGTGCCAGCAGCTTATCACAGGGGGCTGAAGCTTTCTTT. This translates into CASSLSQGAEAFF.

This clone occurred once. This chain uses TRBV30 with TRBJ2-7; D unclear. The V end was cut by 1 base, the J end by 2 bases, with 12 bases between. This CDR3 contains 14 residues. Germline-derived CDR1 and CDR2 are GTSNPN and SVGIG (reference sequence). CDR3 sequence (DNA): TGTGCCTGGAGTGGTGGTATCAGGACCTACGAGCAGTACTTC. Translation gives CAWSGGIRTYEQYF.

This chain connects TRBV7-2 to TRBJ2-1, with 12 bases that match TRBD2. CDR1 is SGHTA and CDR2 is FQGNSA in the germline V gene. After removal of 5 bases from V and 7 bases from J, the junction contained 3 bases not matched to a gene. CDR3 length: 14 amino acids. CDR3 in amino acids: CASSHGTSGNEQFF. CDR3 sequence (DNA): TGTGCCAGCAGCCATGGGACTAGCGGGAATGAGCAGTTCTTC.

The rearrangement links TRBV5-1 to TRBJ1-3; perhaps TRBD1 as D (5 bases). CDR1 and CDR2 from the germline V gene are SGHRS and YFSETQ. The CDR3 consists of 14 residues. Deletions cut 2 bases from V and 4 bases from J, with 10 bases between. The CDR3 region has the DNA TGCGCCAGCAGCTTCGACAGTACCGGAAACACCATATATTTT. Translated: CASSFDSTGNTIYF.

This clone was detected only once. CDR3 in amino acids: CASPGRENEQFF. The CDR3 DNA is TGTGCCAGCCCGGGCAGGGAAAATGAGCAGTTCTTC. The chain combines TRBV21-1 with TRBJ2-1; TRBD1 reflects the table's D call only, with no check against the DNA. TRBV21-1 is a documented pseudogene. The CDR3 has 12 residues.